This passage covers 17 T cell receptor beta chains from one sample sequenced in a study of somatic mutations in cytotoxic T cells in rheumatoid arthritis. TCRdb's copy holds only in-frame clones and misses some; the assay was immunoSEQ multiplex PCR. Among about 2,300 clones listed, 76% were seen once. The sample was CD8+ T cells sorted from blood. These receptors all stem from a woman in her 40s with rheumatoid arthritis.

This rearrangement joins TRBV21-1 to TRBJ1-3. TRBV21-1 is shown as a pseudogene. The CDR3 is made up of 14 amino acids. The chain's CDR3 is CASSNGRVGNTIYF. CDR3 sequence (DNA): TGTGCCAGCAGCAATGGGAGGGTCGGGAACACCATATATTTT.

J is TRBJ2-7 and V is TRBV4-2; a weak D match, TRBD1 (6 bases). V gave up 5 bases and J gave up 1 base, with 18 bases separating them. This CDR3 is 16 amino acids long. Germline values: CDR1 LGHNA, CDR2 YNFKEQ. The CDR3 sequence is CASSARTDSISYEQYF. In DNA form, the CDR3 reads TGTGCCAGCAGCGCACGGACAGACTCTATTTCCTACGAGCAGTACTTC.

The chain is built from TRBV5-1 and TRBJ2-2, with D hard to call. CDR1 is SGHRS and CDR2 is YFSETQ in the germline V gene. The V gene lost 1 base and the J gene lost 2 bases, with 18 bases spanning the gap. CDR3 length equals 18 residues. The CDR3 DNA follows: TGCGCCAGCAGCTTGTTGTTAATCCCCACAGTTAACACCGGGGAGCTGTTTTTT. This encodes CASSLLLIPTVNTGELFF.

The chain uses TRBV4-3 and TRBJ2-7; 9 bases align to TRBD2. Germline-derived CDR1 and CDR2 are LGHNA and YSLEER. V lost 0 bases, J lost 7 bases, and 10 bases stayed unmatched. The CDR3 sequence is 16 residues long. CDR3 coding DNA: TGCGCCAGCAGCCAAGATTGGGGCGGGGGGGCCGGTGAGCAGTACTTC. Residues: CASSQDWGGGAGEQYF.

J is TRBJ2-3 and V is TRBV7-9; a possible D gene is TRBD1 (5 bases). This CDR3 is 14 amino acids long. Germline CDR1 is SEHNR and CDR2 is FQNEAQ (reference sequence). V was cut by 1 base and J by 3 bases, with 8 bases left in between. The CDR3 protein is CASSLGPGTDTQYF. The CDR3 DNA follows: TGTGCCAGCAGCTTAGGGCCAGGGACAGATACGCAGTATTTT.

This chain joins TRBV7-9 and TRBJ1-5; D not resolved. Germline loops: CDR1 SEHNR, CDR2 FQNEAQ (reference sequence). The V end lost 4 bases, the J end lost 9 bases, and 13 bases lay between the germline ends. This CDR3 contains 13 residues. CDR3 nucleotide sequence: TGTGCCAGCAGCTCTCGGGCGGCGGGGCCCCAGCATTTT. It is translated as CASSSRAAGPQHF.

This chain links TRBV19 with TRBJ2-7; TRBD1 is a possible D gene (6 bases). The CDR3 contains 15 residues. V was pared by 4 bases and J by 5 bases, with 18 bases between. Germline CDR1 is LNHDA and CDR2 is SQIVND (reference sequence). CDR3 sequence: CASSTPGALKNEQYF. The CDR3 coding sequence is TGTGCCAGTAGTACCCCAGGGGCGTTAAAGAACGAGCAGTACTTC.

The genes are TRBV6-1 and TRBJ2-3; 9 bases fit TRBD1. Trimming cost V 1 base and J 1 base; bases outside gene matches: 3. Germline CDR1 reads MNHNS; CDR2 reads SASEGT. This CDR3 has 16 amino acids. The CDR3 DNA reads as TGTGCCAGCAGTGAAGAAAGACAGGGGGGCACAGATACGCAGTATTTT. This encodes CASSEERQGGTDTQYF.

The gene calls are TRBV6-1 and TRBJ2-3; 10 positions agree with TRBD2. Per the germline V gene, CDR1 is MNHNS and CDR2 is SASEGT. V was clipped by 2 bases and J by 4 bases; unmatched bases: 3. The CDR3 loop spans 15 amino acids. For the CDR3, the DNA is TGTGCCAGCAGTGAAAAAGCGGGGGGGCCAGATACGCAGTATTTT. Amino acids: CASSEKAGGPDTQYF.

The table lists this clone with a few counts. The rearrangement links TRBV18 to TRBJ1-2, with 7 bases that match TRBD1. Germline V gives CDR1 KGHSH, CDR2 LQKENI. Germline trimming cut 2 bases from V and 6 bases from J; bases unmatched to any gene: 6. The CDR3 contains 14 residues. CDR3 DNA sequence: TGTGCCAGCTCACCAACAGGGGCTGGCGATGGCTACACCTTC. Translated, it gives CASSPTGAGDGYTF. The variable domain in full, with the rest retrieved from reference TRBV18 and TRBJ1-2, is NAGVMQNPRHLVRRRGQEARLRCSPMKGHSHVYWYRQLPEEGLKFMVYLQKENIIDESGMPKERFSAEFPKEGPSILRIQQVVRGDSAAYFCASSPTGAGDGYTFGSGTRLTVV.

This clone was recorded a few times. A far larger clone is only one base removed, so a read error is likely. V and J are TRBV13 and TRBJ2-7; D may be TRBD1 (6 bases). Germline loops: CDR1 PRHDT, CDR2 FYEKMQ (reference sequence). There are 13 residues in the CDR3. V lost 8 bases and J lost 2, with 13 bases in between. The CDR3 reads CASCSGTTYEQYF. The DNA for the CDR3 is TGTGCCAGCTGCTCCGGGACAACCTACGAGCAGTACTTC.

The genes are TRBV6-4 and TRBJ2-1, with 12 bases matching TRBD2. Germline CDR1 reads MRHNA; CDR2 reads SNTAGT. The CDR3 totals 15 residues. V lost 2 bases, J lost 4 bases, and 0 bases stayed unmatched. The CDR3 sequence is CASSDGLAGYNEQFF. Here the CDR3 DNA reads TGTGCCAGCAGTGACGGACTAGCGGGGTACAATGAGCAGTTCTTC.

The chain combines TRBV25-1 with TRBJ2-7, with TRBD1 matching over 8 bases. J lost 1 base, V lost 4 bases, and 6 bases had no gene match. Germline CDR1 MGHDK, CDR2 SYGVNS. The CDR3 covers 15 residues. CDR3 region: CASSARDRHSYEQYF. In DNA form, the CDR3 reads TGTGCCAGCAGTGCCCGGGACAGGCATTCCTACGAGCAGTACTTC.

The rearrangement links TRBV30 to TRBJ2-5; 9 bases agree with TRBD1. Looked up from germline, CDR1 is GTSNPN and CDR2 is SVGIG (reference sequence). V lost 1 base to trimming and J lost 5 bases; unmatched junction nucleotides: 5. There are 14 residues in the CDR3. The CDR3 nucleotides are TGTGCCTGGAGTGCCCGGACAGGGGATGAGACCCAGTACTTC. The encoded protein is CAWSARTGDETQYF.

Turning to this clone: A far larger clone lies a single base away; this is likely a read error. The same CDR3 also results from other DNA sequences found in this sample. The chain recombines TRBV5-1 with TRBJ1-3; tentative D call: TRBD1 (6 bases). There are 16 residues in the CDR3. CDR1 and CDR2 from the germline V gene are SGHRS and YFSETQ. CDR3 amino acids: CASSADSQSSGNTIYF. The CDR3 coding sequence is TGCGCCAGCAGCGCGGACAGTCAGAGCTCTGGAAACACCATATACTTT.

In this sample, this clone turned up once. The chain has TRBV28 and TRBJ2-2; 12 nucleotides line up with TRBD2. V was pared by 3 bases and J by 2 bases, with 10 bases of the junction left unmatched. Germline V gives CDR1 MDHEN, CDR2 SYDVKM. There are 19 residues in the CDR3. CDR3 in DNA: TGTGCCAGCAGTTTCGTGGCTAGCGGGAGGGCCGAAAACACCGGGGAGCTGTTTTTT. This gives the protein CASSFVASGRAENTGELFF.

The rearrangement uses TRBV27 and TRBJ1-1; 10 bases line up with TRBD1. The CDR3 is made up of 17 amino acids. The V gene's germline CDR1 is MNHEY and CDR2 SMNVEV (reference sequence). V was pared by 6 bases and J by 5 bases, with 15 bases of the junction left unmatched. The CDR3 DNA follows: TGTGCCAGCAGCTCTCCGGGACAGGGGATTTTAAGAACTGAAGCTTTCTTT. Translation: CASSSPGQGILRTEAFF.